This entry concerns a single TCR beta chain. Its specificity is unknown. The sample belongs to a study of shared clonotypes between healthy human individuals. Researchers partitioned CD4+ cells into CD45RA+ naive and CD45RA-negative memory subsets. Points from the study as a whole: Donors were few, which limited the genetic and exposure-history diversity represented. The generation probabilities recorded for non-shared clonotypes fell below those of clonotypes shared by all four donors. Some naive CD4 clonotypes, 5% to 5.5%, turned up in common across several donors.

Only in-frame clones appear in the TCRdb table, and some are missing; sequencing was by immunoSEQ multiplex PCR. Here the sample spans some 2,400,000 clones, approximately 96% being singletons. Trimming removed 5 bases at V and 4 bases at J, with 11 bases between. This CDR3 spans 13 amino acids. Germline CDR1 is PRHDT and CDR2 is FYEKMQ (reference sequence). This receptor was identified in a man aged 18 to 29 in good health. Sample: naive CD4+ T cells sorted from blood. Subset described: CD45RA+ positively selected. The genes are TRBV13 and TRBJ1-2; perhaps TRBD1 as D (6 bases). CDR3 loop: CASSASGAYGYTF. CDR3 in DNA: TGTGCCAGCAGCGCTTCGGGGGCCTATGGCTACACCTTC. The whole variable domain, filled in from reference TRBV13 and TRBJ1-2, reads AAGVIQSPRHLIKEKRETATLKCYPIPRHDTVYWYQQGPGQDPQFLISFYEKMQSDKGSIPDRFSAQQFSDYHSELNMSSLELGDSALYFCASSASGAYGYTFGSGTRLTVV.